Below, one T cell receptor (beta chain) is given with its context. The CDR3 has 15 residues. Germline lookup yields CDR1 SGHTA and CDR2 FQGNSA. With 5 bases removed from V and 5 bases from J, the gap between germline ends came to 15 bases. The data are from a study of T cells in Graves' hyperthyroidism and ophthalmopathy. RNA transcripts yielded amplified TCR beta CDR3 regions. The HTBI primer set drove a first-round RT-PCR of the TCR CDR3. TCRdb called the multiplex PCR reads again in MiXCR, with one record for every CDR3 protein. The table has more than 350,000 distinct CDR3 sequences, around 14% seen once.

V and J are TRBV7-2 and TRBJ1-4; TRBD1 is a possible D gene (6 bases). The receptor comes from a woman in her thirties with Graves' hyperthyroidism. The sample consisted of blood. The CDR3 here is CASSNTGRFNEKLFF. For the CDR3, the DNA is TGTGCCAGCAGCAACACAGGGCGCTTCAATGAAAAACTGTTTTTT.